The 17 T cell receptor beta chains presented below share a single source sample, sequenced in a study of blood T cell repertoires in COVID-19 (dated by TCRdb to 2020 to 2022). Preparation of the library involved the immunoSEQ multiplex PCR assay. TCRdb took this table from immuneACCESS and kept in-frame rearrangements with V and J called. Such tables lack part of the clones; where checked against another copy, unresolved V genes explain under half of the gap, and the rest is unexplained. The sample has about 300,000 clones on record, around 90% of them singletons. The top ten clonotypes cover 4% to 5.5% of the sample. The sequenced sample was PBMCs or T cells enriched from blood (not recorded which). These receptors were taken from a woman between 18 and 29 years old with acute COVID-19.

In the case of this clone: The identical CDR3 is also encoded by other nucleotide sequences in the sample. The CDR3 bases are TGTGCCAGCAGTTTCCGGACAGCGAACACTGAAGCTTTCTTT. This gives the protein CASSFRTANTEAFF. The chain is built from TRBV28 and TRBJ1-1, with a weak D call TRBD1 (6 bases). Germline V gene sequence: CDR1 MDHEN, CDR2 SYDVKM. This CDR3 comprises 14 residues. Trimming pared 3 bases from V and 1 base from J, leaving 9 bases between.

V and J are TRBV6-2 or TRBV6-3 and TRBJ2-7; 15 bases fit TRBD2. The CDR3 has 15 residues. V was clipped by 4 bases and J by 5 bases; unmatched bases: 3. Germline V gene lookup returns CDR1 MNHEY and CDR2 SVGEGT. The DNA of the CDR3 is TGTGCCAGCAGTTGGACTAGCGGGGGGGCCGACGAGCAGTACTTC. This sequence encodes CASSWTSGGADEQYF.

This rearrangement joins TRBV3-1 (or the pseudogene TRBV3-2) to TRBJ1-1; 8 nucleotides agree with TRBD1. CDR1 is LGHDT, CDR2 YNNKEL, per germline (reference sequence). V trimming: 4 bases; J trimming: 9 bases; junction bases outside the gene matches: 13. There are 15 residues in the CDR3. The CDR3 reads CASSPLLGQGLKAFF. The CDR3, as DNA: TGTGCCAGCAGCCCGCTACTCGGACAGGGACTTAAAGCTTTCTTT.

This chain uses TRBV30 with TRBJ2-1; D not resolved. Germline values: CDR1 GTSNPN, CDR2 SVGIG (reference sequence). This CDR3 comprises 11 residues. V lost 0 bases to trimming and J lost 9 bases, with 6 bases between them. CDR3 nucleotides: TGTGCCTGGAGTGTACTGATTGAGCAGTTCTTC. Protein sequence: CAWSVLIEQFF.

As to this clone: Just one base apart from a much larger clone, this may be a read error. V and J are TRBV2 and TRBJ2-2, with D hard to call. There are 12 residues in the CDR3. Germline-derived CDR1 and CDR2 are SNHLY and FYNNEI. With 6 bases removed from V and 3 bases from J, the gap between germline ends came to 5 bases. CDR3 region: CASSSDTGELFF. In nucleotides, the CDR3 is TGTGCCAGCAGCTCGGACACCGGGGAGCTGTTTTTT.

The chain links TRBV18 to TRBJ1-5; no reliable D call. The CDR3 is made up of 15 amino acids. The V gene lost 3 bases and the J gene lost 6 bases, with 15 bases spanning the gap. CDR1 is KGHSH, CDR2 LQKENI, per germline. The DNA for the CDR3 is TGTGCCAGCTCACCCGGCGTCCAGACGGGTCAGCCCCAGCATTTT. Its translation is CASSPGVQTGQPQHF.

CDR3 DNA sequence: TGTGCCAGCAGAAGAGACCAAGAGACCCAGTACTTC. As protein: CASRRDQETQYF. The chain combines TRBV27 with TRBJ2-5, with unresolved D. The CDR3 is made up of 12 amino acids. V dropped 6 bases and J dropped 0 bases, with 5 bases sitting between them. CDR1 is MNHEY and CDR2 is SMNVEV in the germline V gene (reference sequence).

The chain couples TRBV28 to TRBJ2-7; 7 bases agree with TRBD2. The CDR3 sequence is 14 residues long. The V and J ends lost 4 bases and 4 bases, in that order; junction bases with no gene match: 7. The V gene's germline CDR1 is MDHEN and CDR2 SYDVKM. The CDR3 DNA sequence: TGTGCCAGCAGTTCCGGGACTAAACTATACGAGCAGTACTTC. Its protein product is CASSSGTKLYEQYF.

This rearrangement joins TRBV10-3 to TRBJ1-2; D perhaps matches TRBD1 (6 bases). Deletions cut 5 bases from V and 8 bases from J, with 18 bases between. Germline-derived CDR1 and CDR2 are ENHRY and SYGVKD. The CDR3 runs 14 residues. This chain's CDR3 is CAISPQQGGHGYTF. CDR3 nucleotide sequence: TGTGCCATCAGTCCACAACAGGGAGGGCACGGCTACACCTTC.

This clone was counted once. The gene calls are TRBV10-3 and TRBJ1-1; a weak D match, TRBD1 (6 bases). The V and J ends lost 4 bases and 4 bases respectively, with 28 bases between them. Germline CDR1 and CDR2: ENHRY and SYGVKD. There are 19 residues in the CDR3. The CDR3 reads CAISGSKAGGNIPSTEAFF. As DNA, the CDR3 is TGTGCCATCAGTGGGTCCAAGGCGGGGGGCAATATCCCCAGCACTGAAGCTTTCTTT.

This clone has a handful of counts. One junction end does not reproduce the germline sequence, and a read error may be involved. CDR3 in DNA: TGTGCTAGCAGCGAGCGGGAGGGGAACACCGGGGAGCTGTTTTTT. This sequence encodes CASSEREGNTGELFF. This chain uses TRBV7-7 with TRBJ2-2; 10 bases align to TRBD2. Germline assignment: CDR1 SSHAT and CDR2 FNYEAQ (reference sequence). The CDR3 has 15 residues.

The chain is built from TRBV9 and TRBJ1-2, with D unresolved. The length of the CDR3 is 12 residues. Deletions cut 0 bases from V and 3 bases from J, with 3 bases between. Germline CDR1 and CDR2: SGDLS and YYNGEE. The CDR3 sequence: CASSVAHYGYTF. DNA for the CDR3: TGTGCCAGCAGCGTAGCTCACTATGGCTACACCTTC. Based on the CDR3 plus reference TRBV9 and TRBJ1-2, the full variable domain is DSGVTQTPKHLITATGQRVTLRCSPRSGDLSVYWYQQSLDQGLQFLIQYYNGEERAKGNILERFSAQQFPDLHSELNLSSLELGDSALYFCASSVAHYGYTFGSGTRLTVV.

The chain combines TRBV6-5 with TRBJ1-5, with D tentatively TRBD1 (6 bases). The CDR3 consists of 13 residues. V was clipped by 7 bases and J by 3 bases, with 10 bases between them. Germline CDR1 is MNHEY and CDR2 is SVGAGI. The DNA of the CDR3 is TGTGCCAGCACTACAGGGATCAATCAGCCCCAGCATTTT. Translation gives CASTTGINQPQHF.

The chain uses TRBV12-5 and TRBJ1-5; unclear D gene. Germline lookup yields CDR1 LGHNT and CDR2 FRNRAP. The CDR3 is 15 amino acids. Trimming left V 0 bases short and J 5 bases short, with 11 bases between. The CDR3 nucleotides read TGTGCTAGTGGTTTGGTACTAAGCGGTGATCAGCCCCAGCATTTT. It is translated as CASGLVLSGDQPQHF.

The V and J genes are TRBV7-6 and TRBJ2-7; TRBD1 agrees at 8 bases. The length of the CDR3 is 13 residues. Germline V gives CDR1 SGHVS, CDR2 FNYEAQ. The trim removed 1 base at V and 6 bases at J, leaving 2 bases unmatched. CDR3 in DNA: TGTGCCAGCAGCTTAGAAGACAGGGGCGAGCAGTACTTC. Translating it yields CASSLEDRGEQYF.

The genes are TRBV11-2 and TRBJ2-5; TRBD2 might be the D (5 bases). V lost 5 bases, J lost 2 bases, and 12 bases lay in between. The CDR3 has 14 amino acids. In germline, CDR1 is SGHAT, CDR2 FQNNGV. The CDR3 protein is CASSRGSVQETQYF. The CDR3 DNA is TGTGCCAGCAGCCGGGGATCTGTACAAGAGACCCAGTACTTC.

This chain uses TRBV10-3 with TRBJ2-7; TRBD1 aligns across 7 bases. The J segment lost 6 bases and the V segment lost 7 bases, leaving 6 bases of the junction unmatched. The CDR3 consists of 12 residues. Germline V gene lookup returns CDR1 ENHRY and CDR2 SYGVKD. CDR3 protein: CAIKGQPGEQYF. The CDR3 DNA reads TGTGCCATCAAGGGACAGCCGGGCGAGCAGTACTTC.